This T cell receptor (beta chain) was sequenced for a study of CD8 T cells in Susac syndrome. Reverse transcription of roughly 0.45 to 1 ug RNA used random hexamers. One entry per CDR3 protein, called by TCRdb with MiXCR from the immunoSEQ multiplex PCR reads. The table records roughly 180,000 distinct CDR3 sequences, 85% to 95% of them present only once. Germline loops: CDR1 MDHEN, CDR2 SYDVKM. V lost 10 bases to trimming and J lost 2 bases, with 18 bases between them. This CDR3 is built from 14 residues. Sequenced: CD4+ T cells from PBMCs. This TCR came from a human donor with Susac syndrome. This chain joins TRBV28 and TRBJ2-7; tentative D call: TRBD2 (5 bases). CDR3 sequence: CATQSLTGTYEQYF. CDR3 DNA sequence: TGTGCCACTCAGTCCTTGACCGGGACCTACGAGCAGTACTTC.